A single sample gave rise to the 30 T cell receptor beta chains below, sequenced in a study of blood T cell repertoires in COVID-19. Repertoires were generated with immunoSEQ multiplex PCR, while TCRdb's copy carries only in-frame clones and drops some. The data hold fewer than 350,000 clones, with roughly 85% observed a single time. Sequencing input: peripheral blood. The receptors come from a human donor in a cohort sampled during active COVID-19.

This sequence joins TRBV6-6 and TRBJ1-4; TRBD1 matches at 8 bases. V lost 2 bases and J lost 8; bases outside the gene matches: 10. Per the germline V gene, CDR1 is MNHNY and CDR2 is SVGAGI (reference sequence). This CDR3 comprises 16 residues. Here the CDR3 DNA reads TGTGCCAGCAGTTACCGGCCCGGGACAGGCAGCGAAAAACTGTTTTTT. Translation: CASSYRPGTGSEKLFF.

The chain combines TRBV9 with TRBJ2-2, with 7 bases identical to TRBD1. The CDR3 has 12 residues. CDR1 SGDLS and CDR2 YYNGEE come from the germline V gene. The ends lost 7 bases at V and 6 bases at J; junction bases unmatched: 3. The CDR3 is CASADRPGELFF. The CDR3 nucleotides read TGTGCCAGCGCGGACAGGCCCGGGGAGCTGTTTTTT.

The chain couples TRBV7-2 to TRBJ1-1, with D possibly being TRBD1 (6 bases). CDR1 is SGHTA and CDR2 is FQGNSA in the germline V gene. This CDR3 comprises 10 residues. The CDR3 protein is CPGVRTEAFF. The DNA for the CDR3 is TGTCCAGGGGTCAGAACTGAAGCTTTCTTT.

The CDR3 protein is CASSLEGQSTGELFF. CDR3 bases: TGCGCCAGCAGCTTGGAAGGACAGAGCACCGGGGAGCTGTTTTTT. The rearrangement joins TRBV5-1 to TRBJ2-2; weak D call: TRBD1 (6 bases). Germline loops: CDR1 SGHRS, CDR2 YFSETQ. V gave up 0 bases and J gave up 4 bases, with 10 bases separating them. The CDR3 runs to 15 residues.

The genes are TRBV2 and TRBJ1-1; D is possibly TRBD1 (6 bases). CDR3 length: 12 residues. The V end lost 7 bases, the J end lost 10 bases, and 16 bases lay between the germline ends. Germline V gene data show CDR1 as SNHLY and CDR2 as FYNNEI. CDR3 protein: CASTPRGEGAFF. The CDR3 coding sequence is TGTGCCAGCACCCCTAGGGGGGAGGGAGCTTTCTTT.

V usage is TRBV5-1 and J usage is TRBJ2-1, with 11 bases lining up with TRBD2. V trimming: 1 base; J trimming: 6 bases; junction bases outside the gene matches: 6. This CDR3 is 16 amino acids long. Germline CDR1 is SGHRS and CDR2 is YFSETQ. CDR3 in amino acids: CASSLSGTSGLNEQFF. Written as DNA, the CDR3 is TGCGCCAGCAGCTTGTCCGGGACTAGCGGCCTCAATGAGCAGTTCTTC. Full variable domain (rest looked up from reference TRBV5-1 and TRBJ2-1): KAGVTQTPRYLIKTRGQQVTLSCSPISGHRSVSWYQQTPGQGLQFLFEYFSETQRNKGNFPGRFSGRQFSNSRSEMNVSTLELGDSALYLCASSLSGTSGLNEQFFGPGTRLTVL.

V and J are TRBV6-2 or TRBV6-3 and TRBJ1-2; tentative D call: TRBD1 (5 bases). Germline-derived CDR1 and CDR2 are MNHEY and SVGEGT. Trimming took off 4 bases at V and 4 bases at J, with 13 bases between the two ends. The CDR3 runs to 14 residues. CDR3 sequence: CASSSSGTGYGYTF. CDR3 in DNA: TGTGCCAGCAGTTCATCAGGGACTGGCTATGGCTACACCTTC.

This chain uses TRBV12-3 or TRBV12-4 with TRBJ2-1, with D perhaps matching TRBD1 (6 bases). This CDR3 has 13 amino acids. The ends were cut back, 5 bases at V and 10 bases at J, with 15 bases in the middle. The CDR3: CASSQDSFLEQFF. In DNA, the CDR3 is TGTGCCAGCAGTCAGGACAGTTTTTTGGAGCAGTTCTTC.

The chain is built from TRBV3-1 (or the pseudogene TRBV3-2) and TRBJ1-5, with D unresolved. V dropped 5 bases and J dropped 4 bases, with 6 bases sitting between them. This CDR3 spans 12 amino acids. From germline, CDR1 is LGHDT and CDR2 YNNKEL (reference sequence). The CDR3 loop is CASSGVNQPQHF. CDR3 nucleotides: TGTGCCAGCAGCGGAGTTAATCAGCCCCAGCATTTT.

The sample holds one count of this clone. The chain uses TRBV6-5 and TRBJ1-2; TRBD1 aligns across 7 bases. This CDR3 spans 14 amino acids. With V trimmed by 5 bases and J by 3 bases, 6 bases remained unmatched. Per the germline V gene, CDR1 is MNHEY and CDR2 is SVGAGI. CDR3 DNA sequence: TGTGCCAGCAGTCAAAGGGGGCTTCACTATGGCTACACCTTC. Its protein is CASSQRGLHYGYTF.

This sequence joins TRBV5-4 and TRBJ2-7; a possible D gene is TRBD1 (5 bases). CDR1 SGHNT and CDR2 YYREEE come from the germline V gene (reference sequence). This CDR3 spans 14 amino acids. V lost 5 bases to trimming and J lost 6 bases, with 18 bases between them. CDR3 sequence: CASSHDNWGAEQYF. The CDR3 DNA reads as TGTGCCAGCAGTCATGATAACTGGGGCGCCGAGCAGTACTTC.

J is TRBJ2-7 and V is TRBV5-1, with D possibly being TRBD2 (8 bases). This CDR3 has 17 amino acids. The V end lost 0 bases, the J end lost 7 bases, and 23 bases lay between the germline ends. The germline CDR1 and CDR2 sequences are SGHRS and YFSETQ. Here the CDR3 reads CASSLEGAGGPTGEQYF. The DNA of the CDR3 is TGCGCCAGCAGCTTGGAGGGGGCGGGGGGCCCCACCGGGGAGCAGTACTTC.

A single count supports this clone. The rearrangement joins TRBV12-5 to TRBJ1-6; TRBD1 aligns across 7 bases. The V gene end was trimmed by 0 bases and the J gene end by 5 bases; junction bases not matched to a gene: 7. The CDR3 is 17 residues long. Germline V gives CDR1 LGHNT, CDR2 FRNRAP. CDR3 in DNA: TGTGCTAGTGGTTTGGTACTAGGGACAGAGCATAATTCACCCCTCCACTTT. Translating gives CASGLVLGTEHNSPLHF.

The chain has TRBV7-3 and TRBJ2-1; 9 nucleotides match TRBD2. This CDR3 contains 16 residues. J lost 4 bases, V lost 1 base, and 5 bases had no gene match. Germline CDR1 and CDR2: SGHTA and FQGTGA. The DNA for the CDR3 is TGTGCCAGCAGCTTAAAACTAGCGGGTCCGTACAATGAGCAGTTCTTC. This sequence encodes CASSLKLAGPYNEQFF.

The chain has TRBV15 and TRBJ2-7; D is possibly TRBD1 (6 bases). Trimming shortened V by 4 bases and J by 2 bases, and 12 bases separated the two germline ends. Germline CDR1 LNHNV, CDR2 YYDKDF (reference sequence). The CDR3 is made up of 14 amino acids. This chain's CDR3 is CATSIGTGPYEQYF. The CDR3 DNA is TGTGCCACCAGCATAGGTACAGGGCCCTACGAGCAGTACTTC.

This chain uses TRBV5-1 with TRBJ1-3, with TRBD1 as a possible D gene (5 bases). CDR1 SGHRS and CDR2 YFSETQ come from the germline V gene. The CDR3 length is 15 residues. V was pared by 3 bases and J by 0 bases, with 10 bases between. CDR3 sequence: CASSSGGSSGNTIYF. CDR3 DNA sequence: TGCGCCAGCAGCTCCGGGGGGAGCTCTGGAAACACCATATATTTT.

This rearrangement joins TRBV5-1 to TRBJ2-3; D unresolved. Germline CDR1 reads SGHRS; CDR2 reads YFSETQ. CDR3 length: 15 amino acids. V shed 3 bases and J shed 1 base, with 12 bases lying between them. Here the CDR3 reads CASSSSGFRTDTQYF. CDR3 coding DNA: TGCGCCAGCAGCTCCTCCGGGTTCCGCACAGATACGCAGTATTTT.

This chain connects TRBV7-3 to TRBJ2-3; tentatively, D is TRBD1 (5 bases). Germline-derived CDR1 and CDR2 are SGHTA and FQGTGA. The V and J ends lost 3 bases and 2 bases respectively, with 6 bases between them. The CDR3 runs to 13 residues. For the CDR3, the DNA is TGTGCCAGCAGCTTTGGGGCCACAGATACGCAGTATTTT. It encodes CASSFGATDTQYF.

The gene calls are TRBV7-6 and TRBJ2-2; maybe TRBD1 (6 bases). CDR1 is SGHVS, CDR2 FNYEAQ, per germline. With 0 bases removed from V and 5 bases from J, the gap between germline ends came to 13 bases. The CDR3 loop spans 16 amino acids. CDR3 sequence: CASSLAAGAATGELFF. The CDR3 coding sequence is TGTGCCAGCAGCTTAGCGGCAGGGGCGGCAACCGGGGAGCTGTTTTTT.

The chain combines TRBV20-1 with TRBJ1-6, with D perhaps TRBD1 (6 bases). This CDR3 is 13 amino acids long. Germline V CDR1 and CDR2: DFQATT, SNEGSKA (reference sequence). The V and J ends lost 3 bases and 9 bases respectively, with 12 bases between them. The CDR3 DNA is TGCAGTGCTAGTGGGGACACTCTTTCACCCCTCCACTTT. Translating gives CSASGDTLSPLHF.

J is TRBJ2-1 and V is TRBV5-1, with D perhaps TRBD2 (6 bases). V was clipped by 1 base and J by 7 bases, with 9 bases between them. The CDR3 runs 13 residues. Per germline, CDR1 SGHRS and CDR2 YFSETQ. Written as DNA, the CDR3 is TGCGCCAGCAGCTTGATGGGGGGTAATGAGCAGTTCTTC. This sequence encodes CASSLMGGNEQFF.

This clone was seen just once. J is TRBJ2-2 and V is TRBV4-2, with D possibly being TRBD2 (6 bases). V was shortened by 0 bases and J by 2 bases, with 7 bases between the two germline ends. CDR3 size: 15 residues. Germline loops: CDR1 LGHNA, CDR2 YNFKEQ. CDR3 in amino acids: CASSQDGTNTGELFF. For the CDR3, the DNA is TGTGCCAGCAGCCAAGACGGGACTAACACCGGGGAGCTGTTTTTT.

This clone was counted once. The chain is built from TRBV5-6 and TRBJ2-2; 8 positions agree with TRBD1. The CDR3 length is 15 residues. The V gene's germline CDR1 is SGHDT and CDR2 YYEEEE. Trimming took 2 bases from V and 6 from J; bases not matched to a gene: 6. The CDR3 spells CASSFLDRDAGELFF. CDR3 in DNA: TGTGCCAGCAGCTTTCTGGACAGGGACGCCGGGGAGCTGTTTTTT.

As DNA, the CDR3 is TGTGCCAGCCGACAGGGGGAGCATGAAAAACTGTTTTTT. As protein: CASRQGEHEKLFF. The chain combines TRBV7-8 with TRBJ1-4; 9 bases are shared with TRBD1. The J segment lost 6 bases and the V segment lost 8 bases, leaving 4 bases of the junction unmatched. The CDR3 runs to 13 residues. Germline CDR1 reads SGHVS; CDR2 reads FQNEAQ.

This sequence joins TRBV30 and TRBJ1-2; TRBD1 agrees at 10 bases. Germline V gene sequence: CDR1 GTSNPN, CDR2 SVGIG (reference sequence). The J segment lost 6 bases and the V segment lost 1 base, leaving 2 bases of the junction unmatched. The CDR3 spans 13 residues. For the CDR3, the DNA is TGTGCCTGGAGTGCCGGACAGGGGGATGGCTACACCTTC. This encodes CAWSAGQGDGYTF.

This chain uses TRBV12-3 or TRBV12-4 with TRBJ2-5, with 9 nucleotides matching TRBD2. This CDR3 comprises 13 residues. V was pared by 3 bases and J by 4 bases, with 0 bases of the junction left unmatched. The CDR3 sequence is CASSFSGGETQYF. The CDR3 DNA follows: TGTGCCAGCAGTTTTAGCGGGGGAGAGACCCAGTACTTC.

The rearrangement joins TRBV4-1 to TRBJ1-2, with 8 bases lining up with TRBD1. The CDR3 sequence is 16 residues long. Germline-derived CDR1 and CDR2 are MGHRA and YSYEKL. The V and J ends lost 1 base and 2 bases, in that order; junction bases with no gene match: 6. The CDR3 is CASSQAGQGLNYGYTF. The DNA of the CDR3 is TGCGCCAGCAGCCAAGCCGGACAGGGTTTAAACTATGGCTACACCTTC.

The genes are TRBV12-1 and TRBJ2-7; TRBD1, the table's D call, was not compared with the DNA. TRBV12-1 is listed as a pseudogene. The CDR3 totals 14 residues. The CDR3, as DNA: TGTGCCAGCAGCTTAACAGGGAAGTCCTACGAGCAGTACTTC. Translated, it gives CASSLTGKSYEQYF.

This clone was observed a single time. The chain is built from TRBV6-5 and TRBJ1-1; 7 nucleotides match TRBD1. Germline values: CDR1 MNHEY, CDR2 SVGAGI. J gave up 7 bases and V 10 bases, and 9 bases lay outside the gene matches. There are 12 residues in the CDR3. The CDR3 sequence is CATTDRVGEAFF. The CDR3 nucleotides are TGTGCCACAACTGACAGGGTTGGTGAAGCTTTCTTT.

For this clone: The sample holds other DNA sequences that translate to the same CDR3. The CDR3, as DNA: TGTGCCAGCAGTTATCAGGGATCCACTGAAGCTTTCTTT. It is translated as CASSYQGSTEAFF. The rearrangement uses TRBV6-2 or TRBV6-3 and TRBJ1-1, with a weak D call TRBD1 (5 bases). Germline CDR1 MNHEY, CDR2 SVGEGT. The length of the CDR3 is 13 residues. The ends were cut back, 3 bases at V and 4 bases at J, with 9 bases in the middle.